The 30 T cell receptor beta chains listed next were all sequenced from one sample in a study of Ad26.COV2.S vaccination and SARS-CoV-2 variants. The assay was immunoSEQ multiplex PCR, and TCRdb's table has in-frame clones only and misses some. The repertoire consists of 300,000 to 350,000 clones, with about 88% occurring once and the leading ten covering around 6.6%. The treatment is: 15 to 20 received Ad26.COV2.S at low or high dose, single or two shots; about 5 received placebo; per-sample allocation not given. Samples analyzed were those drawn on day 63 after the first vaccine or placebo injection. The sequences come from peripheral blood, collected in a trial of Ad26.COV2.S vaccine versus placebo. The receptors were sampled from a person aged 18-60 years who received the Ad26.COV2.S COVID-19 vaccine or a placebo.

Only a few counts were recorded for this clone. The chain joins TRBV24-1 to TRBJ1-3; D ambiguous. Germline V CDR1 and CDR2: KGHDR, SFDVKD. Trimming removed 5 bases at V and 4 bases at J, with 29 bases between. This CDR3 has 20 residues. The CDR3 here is CATSATRVIYREPSGNTIYF. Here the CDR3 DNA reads TGTGCCACCAGTGCCACCAGAGTAATTTATAGAGAACCCAGCGGAAACACCATATATTTT.

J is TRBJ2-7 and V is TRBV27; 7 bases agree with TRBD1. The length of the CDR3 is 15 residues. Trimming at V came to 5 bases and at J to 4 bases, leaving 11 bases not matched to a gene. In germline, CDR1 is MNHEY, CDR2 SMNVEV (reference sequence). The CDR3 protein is CASSATGVTNYEQYF. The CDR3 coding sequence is TGTGCCAGCAGTGCAACAGGGGTAACTAATTACGAGCAGTACTTC.

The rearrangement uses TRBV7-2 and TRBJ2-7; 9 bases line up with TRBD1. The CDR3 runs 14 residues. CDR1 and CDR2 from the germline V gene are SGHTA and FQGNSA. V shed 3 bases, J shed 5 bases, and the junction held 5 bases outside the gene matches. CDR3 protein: CASSFRDRVDEQYF. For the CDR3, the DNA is TGTGCCAGCAGCTTCCGGGACAGGGTCGACGAGCAGTACTTC.

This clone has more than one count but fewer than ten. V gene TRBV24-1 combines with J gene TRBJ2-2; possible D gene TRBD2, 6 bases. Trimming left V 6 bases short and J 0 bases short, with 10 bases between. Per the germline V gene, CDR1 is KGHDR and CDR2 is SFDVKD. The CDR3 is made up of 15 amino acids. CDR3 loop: CATSQGGTNTGELFF. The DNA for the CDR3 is TGTGCCACCAGTCAGGGCGGGACGAACACCGGGGAGCTGTTTTTT.

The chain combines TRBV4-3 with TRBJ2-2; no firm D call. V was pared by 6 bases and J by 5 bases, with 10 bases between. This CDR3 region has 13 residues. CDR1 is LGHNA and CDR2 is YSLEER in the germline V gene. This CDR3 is CASSRHNTGELFF. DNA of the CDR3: TGCGCCAGCAGTCGACACAATACCGGGGAGCTGTTTTTT.

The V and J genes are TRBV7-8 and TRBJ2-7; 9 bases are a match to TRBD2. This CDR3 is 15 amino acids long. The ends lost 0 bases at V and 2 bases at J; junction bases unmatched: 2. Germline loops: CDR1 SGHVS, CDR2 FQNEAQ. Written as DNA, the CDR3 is TGTGCCAGCAGCTTAGCGGTAGCGGGAGCCTACGAGCAGTACTTC. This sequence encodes CASSLAVAGAYEQYF.

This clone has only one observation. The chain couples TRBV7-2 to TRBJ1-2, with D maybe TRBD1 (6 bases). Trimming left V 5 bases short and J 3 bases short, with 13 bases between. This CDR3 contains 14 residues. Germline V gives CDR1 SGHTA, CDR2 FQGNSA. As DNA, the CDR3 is TGTGCCAGCAGCCCCGGGGGGGCGGACTATGGCTACACCTTC. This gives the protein CASSPGGADYGYTF.

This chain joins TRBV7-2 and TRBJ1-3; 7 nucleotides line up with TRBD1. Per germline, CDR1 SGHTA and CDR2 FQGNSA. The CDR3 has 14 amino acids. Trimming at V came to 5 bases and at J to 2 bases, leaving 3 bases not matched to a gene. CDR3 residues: CASSNDRAGNTIYF. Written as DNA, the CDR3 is TGTGCCAGCAGCAACGACAGGGCTGGAAACACCATATATTTT.

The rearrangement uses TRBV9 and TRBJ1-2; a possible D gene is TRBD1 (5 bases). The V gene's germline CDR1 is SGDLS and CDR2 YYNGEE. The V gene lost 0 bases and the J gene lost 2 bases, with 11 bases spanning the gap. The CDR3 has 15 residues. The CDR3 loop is CASSVGGDGNYGYTF. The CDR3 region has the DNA TGTGCCAGCAGCGTAGGAGGGGACGGAAACTATGGCTACACCTTC.

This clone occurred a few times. CDR3 in DNA: TGTGCCACCAGCGGACAGGGCAAGGGGTCCTCCTACGAGCAGTACTTC. The encoded protein is CATSGQGKGSSYEQYF. V is TRBV15 and J is TRBJ2-7, with 8 positions matching TRBD1. In germline, CDR1 is LNHNV, CDR2 YYDKDF (reference sequence). V dropped 5 bases and J dropped 0; count of bases not matched to a gene: 9. The CDR3 has 16 residues.

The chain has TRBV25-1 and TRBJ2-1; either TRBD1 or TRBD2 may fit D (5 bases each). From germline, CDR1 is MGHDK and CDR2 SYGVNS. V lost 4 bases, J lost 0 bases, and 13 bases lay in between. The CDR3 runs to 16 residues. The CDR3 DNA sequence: TGTGCCAGCAGTGGCATTCAGGGAGACTCCTACAATGAGCAGTTCTTC. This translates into CASSGIQGDSYNEQFF. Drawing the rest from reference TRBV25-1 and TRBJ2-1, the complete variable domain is EADIYQTPRYLVIGTGKKITLECSQTMGHDKMYWYQQDPGMELHLIHYSYGVNSTEKGDLSSESTVSRIRTEHFPLTLESARPSHTSQYLCASSGIQGDSYNEQFFGPGTRLTVL.

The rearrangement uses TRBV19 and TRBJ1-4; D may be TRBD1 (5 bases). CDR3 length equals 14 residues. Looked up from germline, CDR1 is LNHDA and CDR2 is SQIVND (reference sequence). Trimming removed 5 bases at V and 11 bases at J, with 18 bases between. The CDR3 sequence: CASSWDRLRAKLFF. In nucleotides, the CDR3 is TGTGCCAGTAGTTGGGACCGCCTGCGGGCCAAACTGTTTTTT.

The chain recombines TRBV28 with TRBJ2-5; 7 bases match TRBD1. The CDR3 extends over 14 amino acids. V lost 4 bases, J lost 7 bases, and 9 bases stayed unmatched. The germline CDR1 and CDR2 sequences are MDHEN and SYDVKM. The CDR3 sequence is CASSWGQFQRTQYF. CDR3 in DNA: TGTGCCAGCAGTTGGGGACAGTTCCAGCGGACCCAGTACTTC.

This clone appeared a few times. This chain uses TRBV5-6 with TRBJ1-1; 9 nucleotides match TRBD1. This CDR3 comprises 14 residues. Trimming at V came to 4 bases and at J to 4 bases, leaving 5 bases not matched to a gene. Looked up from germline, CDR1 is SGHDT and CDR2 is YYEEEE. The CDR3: CASSRRTGVTEAFF. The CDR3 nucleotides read TGTGCCAGCAGCAGGAGGACAGGGGTCACTGAAGCTTTCTTT.

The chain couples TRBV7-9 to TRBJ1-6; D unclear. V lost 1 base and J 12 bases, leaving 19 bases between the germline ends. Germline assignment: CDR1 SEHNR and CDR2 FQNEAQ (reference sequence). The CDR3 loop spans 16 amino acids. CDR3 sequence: CASSLGRRSSEGPLHF. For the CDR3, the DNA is TGTGCCAGCAGCTTAGGGCGGAGATCGTCGGAAGGACCCCTCCACTTT.

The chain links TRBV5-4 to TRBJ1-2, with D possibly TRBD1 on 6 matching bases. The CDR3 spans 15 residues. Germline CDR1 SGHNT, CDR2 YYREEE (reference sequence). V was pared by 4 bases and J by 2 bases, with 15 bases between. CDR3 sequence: CASSLPTGSNYGYTF. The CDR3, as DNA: TGTGCCAGCAGCCTACCAACAGGGTCCAACTATGGCTACACCTTC.

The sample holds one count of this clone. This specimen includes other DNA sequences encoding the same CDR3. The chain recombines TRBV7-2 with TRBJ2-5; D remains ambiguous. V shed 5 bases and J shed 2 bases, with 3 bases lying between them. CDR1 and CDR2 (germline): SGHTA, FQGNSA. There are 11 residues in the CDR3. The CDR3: CASSPQETQYF. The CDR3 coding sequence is TGTGCCAGCAGCCCTCAAGAGACCCAGTACTTC.

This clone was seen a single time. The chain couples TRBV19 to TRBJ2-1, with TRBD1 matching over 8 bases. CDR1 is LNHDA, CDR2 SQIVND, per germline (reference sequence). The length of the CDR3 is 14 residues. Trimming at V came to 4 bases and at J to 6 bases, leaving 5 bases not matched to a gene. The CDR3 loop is CASSRDRGGNEQFF. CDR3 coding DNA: TGTGCCAGTAGTAGAGACAGGGGAGGCAATGAGCAGTTCTTC.

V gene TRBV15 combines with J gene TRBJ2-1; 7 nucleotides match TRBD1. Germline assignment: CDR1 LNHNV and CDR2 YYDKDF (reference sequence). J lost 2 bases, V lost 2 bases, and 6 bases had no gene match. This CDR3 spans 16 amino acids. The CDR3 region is CATSRRQGRPYNEQFF. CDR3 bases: TGTGCCACCAGCAGAAGACAGGGAAGGCCCTACAATGAGCAGTTCTTC.

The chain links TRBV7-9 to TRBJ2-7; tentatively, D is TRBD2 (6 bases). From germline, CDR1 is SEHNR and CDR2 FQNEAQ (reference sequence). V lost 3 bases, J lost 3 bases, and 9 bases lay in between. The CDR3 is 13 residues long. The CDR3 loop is CASSFISGYEQYF. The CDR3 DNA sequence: TGTGCCAGCAGCTTTATTAGCGGCTACGAGCAGTACTTC.

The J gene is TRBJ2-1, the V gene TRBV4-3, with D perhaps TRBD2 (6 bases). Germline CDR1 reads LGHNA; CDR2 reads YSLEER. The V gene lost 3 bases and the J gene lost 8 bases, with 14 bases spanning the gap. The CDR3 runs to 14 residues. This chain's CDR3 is CASSQATSFYEQFF. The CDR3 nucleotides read TGCGCCAGCAGCCAGGCGACTAGTTTTTATGAGCAGTTCTTC.

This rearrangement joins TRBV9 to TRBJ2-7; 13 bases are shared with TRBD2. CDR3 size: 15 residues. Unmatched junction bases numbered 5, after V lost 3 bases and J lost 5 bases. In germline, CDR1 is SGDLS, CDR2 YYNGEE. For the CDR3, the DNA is TGTGCCAGCAGCGCGGGGACTAGCGGGAACCACGAGCAGTACTTC. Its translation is CASSAGTSGNHEQYF.

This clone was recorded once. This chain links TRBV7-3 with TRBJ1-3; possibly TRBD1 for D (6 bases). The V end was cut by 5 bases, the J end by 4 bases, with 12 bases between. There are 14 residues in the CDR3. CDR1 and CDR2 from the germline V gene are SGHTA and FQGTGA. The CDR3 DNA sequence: TGTGCCAGCAGCCTTACAGGGCTAGGAAACACCATATATTTT. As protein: CASSLTGLGNTIYF.

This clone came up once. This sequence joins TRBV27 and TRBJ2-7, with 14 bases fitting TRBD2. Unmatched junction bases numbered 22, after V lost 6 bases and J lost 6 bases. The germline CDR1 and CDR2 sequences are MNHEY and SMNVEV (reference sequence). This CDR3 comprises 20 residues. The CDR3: CASSYQPSGPRLAGGSEQYF. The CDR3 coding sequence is TGTGCCAGCAGCTACCAGCCCAGCGGACCCAGACTAGCGGGAGGGAGCGAGCAGTACTTC.

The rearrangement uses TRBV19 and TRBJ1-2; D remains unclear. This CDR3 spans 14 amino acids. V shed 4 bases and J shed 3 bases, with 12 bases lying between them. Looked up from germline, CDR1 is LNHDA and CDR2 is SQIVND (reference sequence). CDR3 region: CASSTHNQDYGYTF. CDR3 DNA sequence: TGTGCCAGTAGTACCCACAATCAGGACTATGGCTACACCTTC.

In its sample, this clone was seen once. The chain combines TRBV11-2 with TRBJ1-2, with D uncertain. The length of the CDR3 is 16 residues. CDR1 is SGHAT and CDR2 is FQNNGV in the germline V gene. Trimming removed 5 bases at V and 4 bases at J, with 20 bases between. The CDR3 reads CASSQESAGRLYGYTF. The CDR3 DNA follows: TGTGCCAGCAGCCAAGAGTCGGCAGGTCGACTCTATGGCTACACCTTC. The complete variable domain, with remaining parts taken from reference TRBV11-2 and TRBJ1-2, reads EAGVAQSPRYKIIEKRQSVAFWCNPISGHATLYWYQQILGQGPKLLIQFQNNGVVDDSQLPKDRFSAERLKGVDSTLKIQPAKLEDSAVYLCASSQESAGRLYGYTFGSGTRLTVV.

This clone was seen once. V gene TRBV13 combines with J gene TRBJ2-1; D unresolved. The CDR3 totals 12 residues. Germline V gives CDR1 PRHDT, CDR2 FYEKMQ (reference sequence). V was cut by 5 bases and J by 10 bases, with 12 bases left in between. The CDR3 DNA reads TGTGCCAGCAGCCTTCCATCCGACGAGCAGTTCTTC. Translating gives CASSLPSDEQFF.

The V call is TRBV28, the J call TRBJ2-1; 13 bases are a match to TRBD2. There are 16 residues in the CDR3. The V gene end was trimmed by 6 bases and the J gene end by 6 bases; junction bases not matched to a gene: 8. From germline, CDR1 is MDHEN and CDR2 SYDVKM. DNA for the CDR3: TGTGCCAGCAGGCAGGCGGGACTAGCGGGATCCAATGAGCAGTTCTTC. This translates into CASRQAGLAGSNEQFF.

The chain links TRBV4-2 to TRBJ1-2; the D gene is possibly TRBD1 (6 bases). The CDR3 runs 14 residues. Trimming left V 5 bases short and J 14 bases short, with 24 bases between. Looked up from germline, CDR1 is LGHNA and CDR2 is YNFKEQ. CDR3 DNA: TGTGCCAGCAGCGTTTTGGACAGCCCTATGGGGGAAACCTTC. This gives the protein CASSVLDSPMGETF.

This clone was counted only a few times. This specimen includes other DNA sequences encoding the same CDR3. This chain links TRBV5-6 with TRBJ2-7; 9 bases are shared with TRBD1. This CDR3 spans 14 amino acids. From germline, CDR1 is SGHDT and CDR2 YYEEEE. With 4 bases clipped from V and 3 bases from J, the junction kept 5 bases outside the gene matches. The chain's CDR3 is CASSPGQGDYEQYF. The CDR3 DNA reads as TGTGCCAGCAGCCCGGGACAGGGCGACTACGAGCAGTACTTC.